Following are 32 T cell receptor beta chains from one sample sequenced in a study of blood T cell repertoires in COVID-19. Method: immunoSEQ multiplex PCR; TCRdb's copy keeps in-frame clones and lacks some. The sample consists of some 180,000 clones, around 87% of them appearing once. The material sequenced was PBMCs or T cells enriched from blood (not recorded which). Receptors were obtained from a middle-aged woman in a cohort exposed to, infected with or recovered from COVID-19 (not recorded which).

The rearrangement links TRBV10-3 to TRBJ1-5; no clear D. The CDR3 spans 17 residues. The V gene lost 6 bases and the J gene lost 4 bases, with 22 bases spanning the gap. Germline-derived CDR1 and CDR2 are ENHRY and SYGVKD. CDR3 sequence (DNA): TGTGCCATCAGAATTCCCCCGCCGCCAGGCTATAATCAGCCCCAGCATTTT. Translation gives CAIRIPPPPGYNQPQHF.

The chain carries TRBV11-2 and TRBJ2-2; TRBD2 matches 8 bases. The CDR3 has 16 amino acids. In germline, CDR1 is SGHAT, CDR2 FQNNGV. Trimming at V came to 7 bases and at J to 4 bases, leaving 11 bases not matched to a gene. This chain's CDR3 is CASTRVSGGATGELFF. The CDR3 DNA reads TGTGCCAGCACTAGGGTTTCGGGGGGGGCCACCGGGGAGCTGTTTTTT.

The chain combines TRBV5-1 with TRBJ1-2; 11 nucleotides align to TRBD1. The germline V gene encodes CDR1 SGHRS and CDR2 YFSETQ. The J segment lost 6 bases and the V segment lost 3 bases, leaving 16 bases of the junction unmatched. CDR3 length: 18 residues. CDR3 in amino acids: CASSSQMLQGQGVNGYTF. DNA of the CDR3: TGCGCCAGCAGCTCCCAGATGCTACAGGGACAGGGGGTTAATGGCTACACCTTC.

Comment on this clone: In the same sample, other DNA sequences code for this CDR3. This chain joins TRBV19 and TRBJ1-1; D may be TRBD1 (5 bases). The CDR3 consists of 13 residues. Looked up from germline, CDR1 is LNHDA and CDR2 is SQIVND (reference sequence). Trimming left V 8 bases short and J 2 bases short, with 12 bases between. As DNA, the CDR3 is TGTGCCAGTTCCGACAGACTTAACACTGAAGCTTTCTTT. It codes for CASSDRLNTEAFF.

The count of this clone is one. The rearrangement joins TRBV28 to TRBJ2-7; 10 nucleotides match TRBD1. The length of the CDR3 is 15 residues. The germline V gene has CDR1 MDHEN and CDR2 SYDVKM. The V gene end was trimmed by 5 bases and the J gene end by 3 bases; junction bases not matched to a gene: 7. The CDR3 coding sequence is TGTGCCAGCAGTCTCTGGGGGACAGGGGTCTACGAGCAGTACTTC. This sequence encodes CASSLWGTGVYEQYF.

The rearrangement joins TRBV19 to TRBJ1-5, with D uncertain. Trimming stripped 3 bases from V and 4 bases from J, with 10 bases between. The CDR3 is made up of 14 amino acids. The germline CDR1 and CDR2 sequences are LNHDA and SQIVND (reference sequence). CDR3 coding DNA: TGTGCCAGTAGTATGGGCCGCTCTAATCAGCCCCAGCATTTT. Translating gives CASSMGRSNQPQHF.

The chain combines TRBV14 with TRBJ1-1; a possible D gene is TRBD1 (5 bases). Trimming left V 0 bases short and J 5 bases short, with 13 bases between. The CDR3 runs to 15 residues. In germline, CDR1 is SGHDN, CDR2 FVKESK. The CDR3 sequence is CASSQDAGTTTEAFF. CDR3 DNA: TGTGCCAGCAGCCAAGATGCCGGGACTACAACTGAAGCTTTCTTT.

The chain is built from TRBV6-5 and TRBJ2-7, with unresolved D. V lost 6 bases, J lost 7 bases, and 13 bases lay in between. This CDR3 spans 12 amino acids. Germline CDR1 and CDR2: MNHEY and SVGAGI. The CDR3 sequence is CASSLPYREQYF. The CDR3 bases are TGTGCCAGCAGCCTCCCCTACAGAGAGCAGTACTTC.

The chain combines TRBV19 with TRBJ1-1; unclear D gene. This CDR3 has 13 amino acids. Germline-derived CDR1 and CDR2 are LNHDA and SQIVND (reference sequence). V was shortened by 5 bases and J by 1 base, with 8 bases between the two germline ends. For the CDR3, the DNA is TGTGCCAGTAGTGCGACACAGAACACTGAAGCTTTCTTT. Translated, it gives CASSATQNTEAFF.

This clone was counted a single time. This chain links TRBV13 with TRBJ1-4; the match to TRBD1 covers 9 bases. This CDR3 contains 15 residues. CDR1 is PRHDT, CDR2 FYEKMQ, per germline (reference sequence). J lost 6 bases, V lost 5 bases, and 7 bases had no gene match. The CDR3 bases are TGTGCCAGCAGCCTAAACCGGGACAGGGATGAAAAACTGTTTTTT. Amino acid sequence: CASSLNRDRDEKLFF.

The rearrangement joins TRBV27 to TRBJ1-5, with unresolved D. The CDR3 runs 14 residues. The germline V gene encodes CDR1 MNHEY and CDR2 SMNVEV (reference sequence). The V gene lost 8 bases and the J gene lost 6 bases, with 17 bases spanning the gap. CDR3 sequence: CASGLGLEGQPQHF. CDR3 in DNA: TGTGCCAGCGGGTTGGGCTTAGAGGGTCAGCCCCAGCATTTT.

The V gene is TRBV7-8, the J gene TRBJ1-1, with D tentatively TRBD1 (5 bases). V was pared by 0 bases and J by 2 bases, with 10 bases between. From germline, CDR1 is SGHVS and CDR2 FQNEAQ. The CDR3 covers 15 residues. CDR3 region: CASSLAQTVNTEAFF. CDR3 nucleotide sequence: TGTGCCAGCAGCTTAGCCCAGACAGTTAACACTGAAGCTTTCTTT.

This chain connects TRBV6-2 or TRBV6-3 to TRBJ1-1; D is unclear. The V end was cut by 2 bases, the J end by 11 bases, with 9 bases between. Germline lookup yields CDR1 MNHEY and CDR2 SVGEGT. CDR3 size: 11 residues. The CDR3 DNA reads TGTGCCAGCAGTTACGGGCAACCCGCTTTCTTT. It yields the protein CASSYGQPAFF.

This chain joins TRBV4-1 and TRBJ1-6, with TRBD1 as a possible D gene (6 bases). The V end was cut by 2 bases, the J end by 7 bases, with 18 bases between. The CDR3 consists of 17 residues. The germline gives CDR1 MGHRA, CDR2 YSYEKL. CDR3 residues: CASSQNPQGKFNSPLHF. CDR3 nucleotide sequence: TGCGCCAGCAGCCAAAACCCCCAGGGGAAATTCAATTCACCCCTCCACTTT.

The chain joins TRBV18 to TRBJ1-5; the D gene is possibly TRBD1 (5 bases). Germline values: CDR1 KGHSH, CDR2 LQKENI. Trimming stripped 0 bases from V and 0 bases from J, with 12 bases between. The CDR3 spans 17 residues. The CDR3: CASSPPRGEDSNQPQHF. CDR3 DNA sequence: TGTGCCAGCTCACCACCAAGGGGCGAGGATAGCAATCAGCCCCAGCATTTT.

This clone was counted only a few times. The DNA of the CDR3 is TGTGCCAGCAGTTTAGAGGGGTGGGGAGGCGAGCAGTACTTC. Amino acid sequence: CASSLEGWGGEQYF. The chain couples TRBV28 to TRBJ2-7; D is possibly TRBD2 (6 bases). Trimming removed 2 bases from V and 6 bases from J, with 14 bases in between. Germline CDR1 is MDHEN and CDR2 is SYDVKM. This CDR3 comprises 14 residues.

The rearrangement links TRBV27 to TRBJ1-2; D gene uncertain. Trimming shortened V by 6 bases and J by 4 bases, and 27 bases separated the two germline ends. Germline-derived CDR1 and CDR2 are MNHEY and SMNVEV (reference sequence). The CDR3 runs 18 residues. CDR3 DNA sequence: TGTGCCAGCAGCCGGAAACCTCTAGACTCGGGGATGGGCTATGGCTACACCTTC. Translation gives CASSRKPLDSGMGYGYTF.

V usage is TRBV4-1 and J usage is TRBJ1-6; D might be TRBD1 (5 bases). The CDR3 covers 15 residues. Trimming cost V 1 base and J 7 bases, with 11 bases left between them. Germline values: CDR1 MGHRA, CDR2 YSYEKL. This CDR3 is CASSQAAGYNSPLHF. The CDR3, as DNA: TGCGCCAGCAGCCAAGCCGCAGGGTACAATTCACCCCTCCACTTT.

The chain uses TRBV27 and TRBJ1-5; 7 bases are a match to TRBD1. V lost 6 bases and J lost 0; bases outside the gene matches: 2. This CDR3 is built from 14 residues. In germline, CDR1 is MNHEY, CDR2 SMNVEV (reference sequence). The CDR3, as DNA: TGTGCCAGCAGGGACAGGAATAGCAATCAGCCCCAGCATTTT. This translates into CASRDRNSNQPQHF.

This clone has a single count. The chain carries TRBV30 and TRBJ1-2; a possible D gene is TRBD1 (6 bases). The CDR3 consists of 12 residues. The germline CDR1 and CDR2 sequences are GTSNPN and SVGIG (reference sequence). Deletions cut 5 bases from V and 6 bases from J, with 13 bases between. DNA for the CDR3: TGTGCCTGGGACAGGCGAATTGATGGCTACACCTTC. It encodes CAWDRRIDGYTF.

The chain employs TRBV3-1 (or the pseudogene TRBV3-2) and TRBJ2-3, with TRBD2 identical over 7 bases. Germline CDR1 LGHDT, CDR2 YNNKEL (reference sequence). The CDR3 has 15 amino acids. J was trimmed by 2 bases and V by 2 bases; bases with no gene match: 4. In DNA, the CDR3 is TGTGCCAGCAGCCAAATGGGGGGGGACACAGATACGCAGTATTTT. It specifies CASSQMGGDTDTQYF.

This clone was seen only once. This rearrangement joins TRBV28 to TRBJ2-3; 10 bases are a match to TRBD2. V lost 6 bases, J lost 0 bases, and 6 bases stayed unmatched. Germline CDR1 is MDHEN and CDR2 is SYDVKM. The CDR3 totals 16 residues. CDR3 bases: TGTGCCAGCAGGGCTAGCGGGGGCCCAAGCACAGATACGCAGTATTTT. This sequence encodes CASRASGGPSTDTQYF. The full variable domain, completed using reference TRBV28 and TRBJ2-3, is DVKVTQSSRYLVKRTGEKVFLECVQDMDHENMFWYRQDPGLGLRLIYFSYDVKMKEKGDIPEGYSVSREKKERFSLILESASTNQTSMYLCASRASGGPSTDTQYFGPGTRLTVL.

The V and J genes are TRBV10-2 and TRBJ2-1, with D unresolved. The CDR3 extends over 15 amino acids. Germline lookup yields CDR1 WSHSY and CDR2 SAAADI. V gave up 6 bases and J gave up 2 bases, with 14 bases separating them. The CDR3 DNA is TGCGCCAGCAGAGCAGGCGTCCTCACCTACAATGAGCAGTTCTTC. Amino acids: CASRAGVLTYNEQFF.

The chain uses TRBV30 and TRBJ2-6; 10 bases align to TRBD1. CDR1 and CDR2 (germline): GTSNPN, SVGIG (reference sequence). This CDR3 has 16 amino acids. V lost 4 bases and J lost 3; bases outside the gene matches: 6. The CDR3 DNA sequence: TGTGCCTGGACCCTGACAGGGGGCGTTGGGGCCAACGTCCTGACTTTC. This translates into CAWTLTGGVGANVLTF.

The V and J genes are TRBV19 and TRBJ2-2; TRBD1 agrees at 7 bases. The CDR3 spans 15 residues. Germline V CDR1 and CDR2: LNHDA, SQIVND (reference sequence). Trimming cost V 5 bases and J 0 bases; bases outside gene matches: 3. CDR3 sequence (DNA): TGTGCCAGTAGTGGACAGGAGCCGAACACCGGGGAGCTGTTTTTT. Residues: CASSGQEPNTGELFF.

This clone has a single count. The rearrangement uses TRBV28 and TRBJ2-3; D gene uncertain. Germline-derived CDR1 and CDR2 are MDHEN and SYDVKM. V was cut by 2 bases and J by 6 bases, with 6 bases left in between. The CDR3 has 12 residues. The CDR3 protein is CASSLNWDTQYF. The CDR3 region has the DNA TGTGCCAGCAGTTTAAACTGGGATACGCAGTATTTT.

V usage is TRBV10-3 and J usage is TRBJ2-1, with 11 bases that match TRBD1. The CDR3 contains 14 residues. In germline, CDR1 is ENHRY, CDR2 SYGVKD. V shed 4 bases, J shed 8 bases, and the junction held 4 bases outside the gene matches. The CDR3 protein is CAISGGTGGHEQFF. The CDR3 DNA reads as TGTGCCATCAGTGGGGGGACAGGGGGTCATGAGCAGTTCTTC.

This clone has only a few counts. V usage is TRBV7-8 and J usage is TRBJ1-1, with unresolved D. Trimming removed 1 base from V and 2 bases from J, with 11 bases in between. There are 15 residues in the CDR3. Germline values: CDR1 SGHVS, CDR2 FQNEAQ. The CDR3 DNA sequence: TGTGCCAGCAGCTTAGAATACGCAGTCAACACTGAAGCTTTCTTT. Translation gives CASSLEYAVNTEAFF.

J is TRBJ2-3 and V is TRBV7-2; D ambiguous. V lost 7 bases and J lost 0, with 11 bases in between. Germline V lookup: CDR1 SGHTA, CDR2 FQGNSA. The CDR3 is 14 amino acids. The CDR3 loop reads CASKRDPSTDTQYF. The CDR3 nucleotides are TGTGCCAGCAAGCGAGACCCTAGCACAGATACGCAGTATTTT.

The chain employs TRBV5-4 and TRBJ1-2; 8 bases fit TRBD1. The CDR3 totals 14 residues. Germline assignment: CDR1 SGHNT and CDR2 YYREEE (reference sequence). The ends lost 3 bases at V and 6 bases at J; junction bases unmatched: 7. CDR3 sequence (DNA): TGTGCCAGCAGCTCCGCCGGACAGGGACATGGCTACACCTTC. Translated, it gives CASSSAGQGHGYTF.

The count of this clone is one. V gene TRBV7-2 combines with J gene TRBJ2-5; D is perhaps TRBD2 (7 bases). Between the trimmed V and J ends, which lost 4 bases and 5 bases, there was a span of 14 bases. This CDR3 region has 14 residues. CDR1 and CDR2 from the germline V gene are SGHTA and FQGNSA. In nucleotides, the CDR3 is TGTGCCAGCAGCTCCCTGGGGGGGCGGGAGACCCAGTACTTC. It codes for CASSSLGGRETQYF.

The CDR3 reads CASSRLGTASFGYTF. The CDR3, as DNA: TGTGCCAGCAGCCGCCTTGGGACAGCCTCCTTCGGCTACACCTTC. The V call is TRBV2, the J call TRBJ1-2; 7 bases align to TRBD1. V lost 6 bases and J lost 8; bases outside the gene matches: 15. The germline V gene encodes CDR1 SNHLY and CDR2 FYNNEI. The CDR3 contains 15 residues. Full variable domain (rest looked up from reference TRBV2 and TRBJ1-2): EPEVTQTPSHQVTQMGQEVILRCVPISNHLYFYWYRQILGQKVEFLVSFYNNEISEKSEIFDDQFSVERPDGSNFTLKIRSTKLEDSAMYFCASSRLGTASFGYTFGSGTRLTVV.